Included here is one T cell receptor beta chain sequence, with context. One entry per CDR3 protein results from TCRdb running MiXCR on the 5' RACE reads. The table lists 40,000 to 65,000 distinct CDR3 sequences, around 24% of them singletons. The V end was cut by 1 base, the J end by 4 bases, with 8 bases between. In germline, CDR1 is SGHTA, CDR2 FQGNSA. The CDR3 has 14 residues. The source of this sequence is a female donor with breast cancer. Sequences were obtained from tumor-infiltrating naive CD4+ T cells sorted from the breast tumor. Noted subset: naive CD4+ T cells, CD4+CD45RA+CD25-. The chain is built from TRBV7-2 and TRBJ1-5, with D maybe TRBD1 (5 bases). CDR3 sequence (DNA): TGTGCCAGCAGCTTAGTTGAGGGGAATCAGCCCCAGCATTTT. It translates to CASSLVEGNQPQHF.